This T cell receptor (beta chain) derives from a study of read filtering for tumor transcriptome and immune sequencing. On the study more broadly: 8 or 9 patients were R-ISS I, some 16 were R-ISS II, about seven were R-ISS III.

This clonotype was picked up many times. Molecular barcoded adaptors covering alpha/delta and beta/gamma chains were used on 400 to 450 ng RNA. TCRdb reprocessed the reads via MiXCR and lists one record per CDR3 protein. Of 30,000 to 45,000 distinct CDR3 sequences in the sample, roughly 15% are singletons; the top ten hold less than 45%. The CDR3 runs to 14 residues. CDR1 is MNHNS and CDR2 is SASEGT in the germline V gene. Trimming left V 5 bases short and J 9 bases short, with 17 bases between. The TCR sequence derives from a donor at least 40 years old with multiple myeloma. Material: a population of CD138-negative cells sorted from bone marrow. The rearrangement uses TRBV6-1 and TRBJ1-5; a weak D match, TRBD1 (5 bases). CDR3 amino acids: CASSPDKGPGPQHF. The CDR3 DNA follows: TGTGCCAGCAGTCCAGACAAGGGACCGGGGCCCCAGCATTTT.